The 2 T cell receptor beta chains below were found in one sample sequenced in a study of immune evolution from preneoplasia to lung adenocarcinoma. Produced via immunoSEQ multiplex PCR; TCRdb's table is partial and in-frame only. The repertoire holds several thousand clones, with 90% as singletons. Source material: FFPE invasive lung adenocarcinoma tissue. These receptors all stem from a person aged 65 to 79 with invasive lung adenocarcinoma.

The chain joins TRBV30 to TRBJ1-2; possibly TRBD1 for D (5 bases). There are 14 residues in the CDR3. Trimming pared 5 bases from V and 8 bases from J, leaving 21 bases between. The germline V gene encodes CDR1 GTSNPN and CDR2 SVGIG (reference sequence). CDR3 coding DNA: TGTGCCTGGGTTCTTGACAGTCAGGTCGGGGGCTACACCTTC. Translation gives CAWVLDSQVGGYTF.

The chain uses TRBV6-6 and TRBJ2-2, with a possible D match to TRBD1 (6 bases). V lost 4 bases and J lost 2, with 14 bases in between. There are 16 residues in the CDR3. From germline, CDR1 is MNHNY and CDR2 SVGAGI (reference sequence). The DNA for the CDR3 is TGTGCCAGCAGTTTTTCCGACAGGACTAACACCGGGGAGCTGTTTTTT. The encoded protein is CASSFSDRTNTGELFF.